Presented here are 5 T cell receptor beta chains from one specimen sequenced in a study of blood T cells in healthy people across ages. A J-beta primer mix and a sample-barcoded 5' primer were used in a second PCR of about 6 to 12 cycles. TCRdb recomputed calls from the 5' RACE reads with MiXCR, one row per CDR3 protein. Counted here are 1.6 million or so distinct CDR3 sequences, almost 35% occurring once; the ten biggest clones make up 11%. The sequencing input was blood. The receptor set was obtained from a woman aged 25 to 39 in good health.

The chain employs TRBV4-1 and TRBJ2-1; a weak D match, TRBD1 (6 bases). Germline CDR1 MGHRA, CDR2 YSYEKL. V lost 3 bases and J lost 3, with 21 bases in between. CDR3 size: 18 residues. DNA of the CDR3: TGCGCCAGCAGCCATCCTCCCCAGGGCAGGGGCATCTACAATGAGCAGTTCTTC. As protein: CASSHPPQGRGIYNEQFF.

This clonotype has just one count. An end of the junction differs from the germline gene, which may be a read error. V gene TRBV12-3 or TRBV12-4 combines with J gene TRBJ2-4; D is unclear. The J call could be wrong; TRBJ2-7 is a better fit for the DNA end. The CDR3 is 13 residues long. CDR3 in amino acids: CVSSPLTTYEQYF. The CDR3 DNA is TGTGTCAGCAGTCCCTTGACGACCTACGAGCAGTACTTC.

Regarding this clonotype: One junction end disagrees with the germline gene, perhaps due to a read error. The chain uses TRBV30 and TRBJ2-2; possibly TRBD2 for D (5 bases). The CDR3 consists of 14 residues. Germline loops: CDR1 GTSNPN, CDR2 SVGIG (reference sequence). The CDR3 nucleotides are TGTGCCTGGAGCGGCCTGGTGAGATCCGGGAAGCTGTTTTTT. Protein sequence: CAWSGLVRSGKLFF.

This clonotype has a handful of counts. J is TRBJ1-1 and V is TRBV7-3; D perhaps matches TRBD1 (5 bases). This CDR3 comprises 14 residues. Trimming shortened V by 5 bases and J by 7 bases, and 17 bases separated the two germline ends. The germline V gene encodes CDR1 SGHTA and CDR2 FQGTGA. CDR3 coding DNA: TGTGCCAGCAGCCGAACCGGGACGGCGGATGAAGCTTTCTTT. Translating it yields CASSRTGTADEAFF. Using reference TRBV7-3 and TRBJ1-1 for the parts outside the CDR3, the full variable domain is GAGVSQTPSNKVTEKGKYVELRCDPISGHTALYWYRQSLGQGPEFLIYFQGTGAADDSGLPNDRFFAVRPEGSVSTLKIQRTERGDSAVYLCASSRTGTADEAFFGQGTRLTVV.

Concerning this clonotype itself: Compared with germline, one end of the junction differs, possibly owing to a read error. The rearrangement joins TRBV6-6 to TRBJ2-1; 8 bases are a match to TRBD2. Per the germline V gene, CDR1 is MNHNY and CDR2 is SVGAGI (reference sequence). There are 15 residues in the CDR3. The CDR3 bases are TGTGTCAGCATCGCCGGACTAGCCTCCTACAATGAGCAGTTCTTC. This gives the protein CVSIAGLASYNEQFF.